The 27 T cell receptor beta chains below all came from one sample that was sequenced in a study of T-cell reconstitution after alpha-beta-depleted transplantation in children. Unique molecular identifiers featured in how the TCRbeta library was prepared. One entry per CDR3 protein, called by TCRdb with MiXCR from the PCR reads. Among around 190,000 distinct CDR3 sequences listed, under 8.5% were seen once. The sequences come from PBMCs, collected before TCRalphabeta/CD19-depleted stem cell transplant. The receptor source for this set is a boy under 10 years old with acute lymphoblastic leukemia, due to receive a stem cell transplant.

The table lists this clonotype with many counts. The V and J genes are TRBV5-5 and TRBJ2-7; D is unresolved. CDR1 is SGHKS and CDR2 is YYEKEE in the germline V gene (reference sequence). This CDR3 comprises 15 residues. V shed 0 bases and J shed 0 bases, with 10 bases lying between them. This CDR3 reads CASSLEYGYSYEQYF. In DNA form, the CDR3 reads TGTGCCAGCAGCTTGGAGTACGGCTACTCCTACGAGCAGTACTTC.

In nucleotides, the CDR3 is TGTGCCAGCTCACCATCAGGGATCGGGGAGCTGTTTTTT. Translation gives CASSPSGIGELFF. The V gene is TRBV18, the J gene TRBJ2-2, with D possibly matching TRBD1 (5 bases). V was pared by 2 bases and J by 7 bases, with 8 bases between. The CDR3 is 13 amino acids. The germline V gene encodes CDR1 KGHSH and CDR2 LQKENI.

This clonotype was seen at least ten times. V usage is TRBV5-1 and J usage is TRBJ1-2; D might be TRBD1 (5 bases). This CDR3 is 13 amino acids long. Germline V gives CDR1 SGHRS, CDR2 YFSETQ. V dropped 4 bases and J dropped 7 bases, with 14 bases sitting between them. CDR3 DNA: TGCGCCAGCAGCCCCGGGACCCAGGGTGGCTACACCTTC. It codes for CASSPGTQGGYTF.

This clonotype was seen at least ten times. This chain connects TRBV6-2 or TRBV6-3 to TRBJ2-1, with D unclear. The CDR3 runs to 12 residues. The germline CDR1 and CDR2 sequences are MNHEY and SVGEGT. Trimming took off 6 bases at V and 5 bases at J, with 8 bases between the two ends. This chain's CDR3 is CASRREDNEQFF. The CDR3 nucleotides are TGTGCCAGCAGACGTGAAGACAATGAGCAGTTCTTC.

The table lists this clonotype with a few counts. The chain employs TRBV7-2 and TRBJ2-1; D is uncertain. The CDR3 sequence is 13 residues long. CDR1 is SGHTA and CDR2 is FQGNSA in the germline V gene. V dropped 8 bases and J dropped 0 bases, with 8 bases sitting between them. CDR3 sequence reads: CASRAPSYNEQFF. The DNA for the CDR3 is TGTGCCAGCCGGGCCCCCTCCTACAATGAGCAGTTCTTC.

This clonotype occurred a few times. The chain employs TRBV5-5 and TRBJ2-5; 13 bases align to TRBD2. This CDR3 comprises 15 residues. The germline CDR1 and CDR2 sequences are SGHKS and YYEKEE (reference sequence). Trimming removed 3 bases from V and 2 bases from J; junction bases left unmatched: 1. CDR3 bases: TGTGCCAGCAGCTCGGGACTAGCGGGACAAGAGACCCAGTACTTC. Its translation: CASSSGLAGQETQYF.

Only a few counts were recorded for this clonotype. The chain employs TRBV6-5 and TRBJ2-5, with D perhaps TRBD2 (5 bases). CDR3 length: 14 residues. Germline CDR1 reads MNHEY; CDR2 reads SVGAGI. Between the trimmed V and J ends, which lost 0 bases and 5 bases, there was a span of 10 bases. CDR3 nucleotide sequence: TGTGCCAGCAGTTACTCGGCCTCGGGGGAGACCCAGTACTTC. Its translation: CASSYSASGETQYF.

This clonotype has only a few counts. CDR3 in DNA: TGTGGAGCCCGGGCAGGGGGTAATGAAAAACTGTTTTTT. Translated, it gives CGARAGGNEKLFF. This sequence joins TRBV28 and TRBJ1-4; 7 bases are shared with TRBD1. The V gene's germline CDR1 is MDHEN and CDR2 SYDVKM. The CDR3 length is 13 residues.

The chain carries TRBV30 and TRBJ1-2; 10 positions match TRBD1. Losses at the gene ends were 5 bases for V and 8 bases for J; bases not matched to a gene: 5. CDR3 size: 12 residues. The germline V gene has CDR1 GTSNPN and CDR2 SVGIG (reference sequence). The chain's CDR3 is CAWAGTGVGYTF. The CDR3 nucleotides are TGTGCCTGGGCCGGGACAGGGGTCGGCTACACCTTC.

The chain joins TRBV3-1 to TRBJ2-7; TRBD2 aligns across 8 bases. The length of the CDR3 is 15 residues. V gave up 4 bases and J gave up 5 bases; unmatched junction bases: 10. In germline, CDR1 is LGHDT, CDR2 YNNKEL (reference sequence). The DNA for the CDR3 is TGTGCCAGCAGCCCAGGACGGGAGGGCCGGGACGAGCAGTACTTC. Its protein product is CASSPGREGRDEQYF.

This clonotype was recorded at least ten times. The CDR3 DNA reads TGTGCCAGCAGCATCCCTTCCGGAATGGAGGAGACCCAGTACTTC. Translating it yields CASSIPSGMEETQYF. The chain employs TRBV7-9 and TRBJ2-5, with D unresolved. The V and J ends lost 5 bases and 5 bases respectively, with 18 bases between them. There are 15 residues in the CDR3. Germline-derived CDR1 and CDR2 are SEHNR and FQNEAQ (reference sequence). The variable domain in full, completed from reference TRBV7-9 and TRBJ2-5, reads DTGVSQNPRHKITKRGQNVTFRCDPISEHNRLYWYRQTLGQGPEFLTYFQNEAQLEKSRLLSDRFSAERPKGSFSTLEIQRTEQGDSAMYLCASSIPSGMEETQYFGPGTRLLVL.

This chain joins TRBV29-1 and TRBJ1-4; D remains ambiguous. Trimming shortened V by 7 bases and J by 8 bases, and 14 bases separated the two germline ends. The germline V gene encodes CDR1 SQVTM and CDR2 ANQGSEA. The CDR3 is 12 amino acids. The CDR3 loop is CSAREGSEKLFF. The CDR3 coding sequence is TGCAGCGCCCGTGAGGGCTCAGAAAAACTGTTTTTT.

This clonotype appeared many times. This chain joins TRBV5-1 and TRBJ2-1; D is perhaps TRBD2 (6 bases). The CDR3 length is 13 residues. Trimming stripped 4 bases from V and 6 bases from J, with 11 bases between. Germline V gene lookup returns CDR1 SGHRS and CDR2 YFSETQ. CDR3 in DNA: TGCGCCAGCAGCCAGGGACTTCTCAATGAGCAGTTCTTC. Translated, it gives CASSQGLLNEQFF.

Many counts were recorded for this clonotype. The CDR3 nucleotides are TGTGCCAGCAGTCCTCAACTAGCGGGTCTCAATGAGCAGTTCTTC. It yields the protein CASSPQLAGLNEQFF. The chain joins TRBV12-3 or TRBV12-4 to TRBJ2-1; 9 bases fit TRBD2. V lost 5 bases, J lost 6 bases, and 8 bases stayed unmatched. The CDR3 runs to 15 residues.

V and J are TRBV4-1 and TRBJ2-7; D is unclear. CDR1 and CDR2 from the germline V gene are MGHRA and YSYEKL. Trimming removed 4 bases at V and 5 bases at J, with 15 bases between. The CDR3 contains 14 residues. The CDR3 nucleotides read TGCGCCAGCAGCCCCCGCGCTGGTGGGGACGAGCAGTACTTC. Its protein is CASSPRAGGDEQYF.

This clonotype has at least ten counts. The rearrangement joins TRBV20-1 to TRBJ2-4; 12 nucleotides line up with TRBD2. Trimming took 5 bases from V and 8 from J; bases not matched to a gene: 7. The germline V gene has CDR1 DFQATT and CDR2 SNEGSKA (reference sequence). The CDR3 totals 14 residues. CDR3 sequence: CSAAGLAGNHIQYF. The CDR3 bases are TGCAGTGCTGCCGGACTAGCGGGAAATCACATTCAGTACTTC.

The gene calls are TRBV6-1 and TRBJ1-5, with 8 nucleotides matching TRBD1. Germline V gene lookup returns CDR1 MNHNS and CDR2 SASEGT. The V segment lost 6 bases and the J segment 4 bases; nucleotides outside the gene matches: 5. This CDR3 spans 14 amino acids. The CDR3 loop is CASRVRQGNQPQHF. The CDR3 coding sequence is TGTGCCAGCAGGGTTCGACAGGGGAATCAGCCCCAGCATTTT.

This clonotype has a handful of counts. This rearrangement joins TRBV20-1 to TRBJ2-3; D may be TRBD1 or TRBD2 (5 bases each). This CDR3 region has 14 residues. The germline V gene has CDR1 DFQATT and CDR2 SNEGSKA (reference sequence). V was clipped by 6 bases and J by 1 base, with 14 bases between them. The CDR3 DNA is TGCAGTGCCGTAGCCGGGGCTGGCACAGATACGCAGTATTTT. This sequence encodes CSAVAGAGTDTQYF.

The genes are TRBV4-1 and TRBJ1-1, with TRBD1 matching over 7 bases. V gave up 0 bases and J gave up 11 bases; unmatched junction bases: 15. Germline V gives CDR1 MGHRA, CDR2 YSYEKL. CDR3 length: 16 residues. For the CDR3, the DNA is TGCGCCAGCAGCCAAGATCCCTTCCCCAGGGGGGCCGTCGCTTTCTTT. Residues: CASSQDPFPRGAVAFF.

This clonotype was seen only a few times. V and J are TRBV3-1 and TRBJ1-2; TRBD1 might be the D (5 bases). Deletions cut 0 bases from V and 4 bases from J, with 15 bases between. Germline lookup yields CDR1 LGHDT and CDR2 YNNKEL (reference sequence). This CDR3 region has 16 residues. CDR3 protein: CASSQEGVRQRYGYTF. The CDR3 DNA reads TGTGCCAGCAGCCAAGAAGGGGTCAGGCAACGCTATGGCTACACCTTC.

This clonotype was seen repeatedly, ten times or more. The chain has TRBV7-8 and TRBJ2-5; possibly TRBD2 for D (5 bases). The CDR3 totals 13 residues. Per the germline V gene, CDR1 is SGHVS and CDR2 is FQNEAQ. V dropped 5 bases and J dropped 2 bases, with 9 bases sitting between them. Written as DNA, the CDR3 is TGTGCCAGCAGCCCTAGCAAACAAGAGACCCAGTACTTC. As protein: CASSPSKQETQYF.

The sample holds many counts of this clonotype. This rearrangement joins TRBV4-3 to TRBJ2-3; TRBD2 agrees at 7 bases. The germline V gene encodes CDR1 LGHNA and CDR2 YSLEER. The CDR3 covers 17 residues. The V and J ends lost 0 bases and 8 bases, in that order; junction bases with no gene match: 14. Here the CDR3 reads CASSQDRSSGPTGTQYF. The CDR3 DNA reads TGCGCCAGCAGCCAAGATCGAAGTAGCGGGCCTACCGGTACGCAGTATTTT.

This clonotype turned up a few times. The chain couples TRBV29-1 to TRBJ2-1; D perhaps matches TRBD2 (5 bases). Trimming took off 4 bases at V and 7 bases at J, with 17 bases between the two ends. The CDR3 is made up of 14 amino acids. Germline lookup yields CDR1 SQVTM and CDR2 ANQGSEA. The CDR3 bases are TGCAGCGTTGTATCCGGAGGAAGCTTAAATGAGCAGTTCTTC. It specifies CSVVSGGSLNEQFF.

This clonotype was detected ten times or more. V gene TRBV5-1 combines with J gene TRBJ2-7; D is perhaps TRBD2 (6 bases). The ends were cut back, 5 bases at V and 2 bases at J, with 11 bases in the middle. There are 13 residues in the CDR3. Germline V gives CDR1 SGHRS, CDR2 YFSETQ. CDR3: CASRGTATYEQYF. In DNA, the CDR3 is TGCGCCAGCAGAGGGACTGCGACCTACGAGCAGTACTTC.

This clonotype appeared many times. The chain joins TRBV10-2 to TRBJ2-5, with 8 bases aligning to TRBD2. The CDR3 has 15 amino acids. Germline CDR1 is WSHSY and CDR2 is SAAADI. Trimming at V came to 4 bases and at J to 1 base, leaving 5 bases not matched to a gene. CDR3 region: CASSVGRGVQETQYF. CDR3 in DNA: TGCGCCAGCAGTGTAGGGCGGGGGGTCCAAGAGACCCAGTACTTC.

This clonotype occurred many times. The chain couples TRBV6-5 to TRBJ2-3; the match to TRBD2 covers 9 bases. Germline CDR1 is MNHEY and CDR2 is SVGAGI. V shed 5 bases, J shed 0 bases, and the junction held 3 bases outside the gene matches. This CDR3 comprises 15 residues. Here the CDR3 reads CASSTSGQSTDTQYF. The CDR3 DNA reads as TGTGCCAGCAGTACTAGCGGGCAAAGCACAGATACGCAGTATTTT.

This clonotype was picked up many times. This sequence joins TRBV2 and TRBJ2-5; no clear D gene. The germline gives CDR1 SNHLY, CDR2 FYNNEI. The CDR3 has 14 amino acids. V lost 2 bases to trimming and J lost 4 bases, with 11 bases between them. The CDR3, as DNA: TGTGCCAGCAGTGAAATTGGGTTGGGAGAGACCCAGTACTTC. Translated: CASSEIGLGETQYF.